The TCR beta chain under discussion was sequenced for a study of cytomegalovirus exposure and HLA in healthy donors. Study results and caveats: Later on, a genetic analysis was performed. It linked a missense variant in DCLRE1C with V- and J-gene trimming of TCR beta. Sequence variants that were highly shared formed a cluster that was likely a sequencing artifact. CMV serostatus alone was available as immune exposure information.

A multiplex PCR was run with 60 Vbeta primers and 13 Jbeta primers. In the original analysis: Among the unique TCR beta chains that a later analysis counted, around 82 million in all, roughly 11 million were shared. Profiling relied on immunoSEQ multiplex PCR, and the TCRdb table lists in-frame clones only, not all of them. That table supplies the V and J calls and clone size; D and trimming were determined from the DNA. Here the sample spans 100,000 to 150,000 clones, approximately 80% being singletons. Concerning this clone itself: Its antigen is not known.

The trim removed 1 base at V and 2 bases at J, leaving 2 bases unmatched. CDR3 length equals 14 residues. Germline CDR1 MGHRA, CDR2 YSYEKL. The rearrangement uses TRBV4-1 and TRBJ2-7; 7 bases fit TRBD2. The receptor was isolated from a middle-aged man in good health and CMV-seronegative. The specimen sequenced was PBMCs. CDR3 coding DNA: TGCGCCAGCAGCCAAGGCGCGGGAGCCTACGAGCAGTACTTC. This sequence encodes CASSQGAGAYEQYF.